The rows below give T cell receptor beta chains drawn from one sample of a study of T cell repertoires in cytomegalovirus infection. TCRdb re-called the reads with MiXCR, one entry per CDR3 protein. The repertoire holds approximately 180,000 distinct CDR3 sequences, with around 20% as singletons. The sample taken for sequencing was PBMCs. The receptors were sampled from a human donor in good health (CMV status not recorded). Some clones in this sample may be carry-over from other donors' samples. Each CDR3 is given with its conserved first and last residue. The D gene is left open where the match is weak. Size values are once, few and many counts, or a class for expanded clones, and some rows have none.

len: 17; j_gene: TRBJ1-5; v_gene: TRBV12-3/TRBV12-4; d_gene: .; abundance: many; CDR3nt: TGTGCCAGCAGTACCAGGGGAAGCTTTTATAGCAATCAGCCCCAGCATTTT; CDR3aa: CASSTRGSFYSNQPQHF
len: 13; j_gene: TRBJ1-2; v_gene: TRBV12-3/TRBV12-4; d_gene: .; abundance: .; CDR3nt: TGTGCCAGCAGTTTTCGGGGGGTATATGGCTACACCTTC; CDR3aa: CASSFRGVYGYTF
len: 14; j_gene: TRBJ2-7; v_gene: TRBV10-3; d_gene: .; abundance: .; CDR3nt: TGTGCCATCAGTGACATGAGGGCGGGCTACGAGCAGTACTTC; CDR3aa: CAISDMRAGYEQYF
len: 15; j_gene: TRBJ2-1; v_gene: TRBV7-9; d_gene: .; abundance: few; CDR3nt: TGTGCCAGCAGCGTACTGACTAGGGGGGGGGCTGAGCAGTTCTTC; CDR3aa: CASSVLTRGGAEQFF
len: 12; j_gene: TRBJ2-5; v_gene: TRBV29-1; d_gene: .; abundance: .; CDR3nt: TGCAGCGTGGGGGGCACGGGGGAGACCCAGTACTTC; CDR3aa: CSVGGTGETQYF
len: 16; j_gene: TRBJ1-1; v_gene: TRBV4-1; d_gene: .; abundance: many; CDR3nt: TGCGCCAGCAGCCAAGAGGAAGGGCGGATGAACACTGAAGCTTTCTTT; CDR3aa: CASSQEEGRMNTEAFF
len: 13; j_gene: TRBJ1-5; v_gene: TRBV6-1; d_gene: TRBD1; abundance: few; CDR3nt: TGTGCCAGCAGCGAGACAGGGAATCAGCCCCAGCATTTT; CDR3aa: CASSETGNQPQHF
len: 17; j_gene: TRBJ2-5; v_gene: TRBV28; d_gene: TRBD2; abundance: .; CDR3nt: TGTGCCAGCAGTTTACCCTTCGGACTAGCTACACAAGAGACCCAGTACTTC; CDR3aa: CASSLPFGLATQETQYF
len: 16; j_gene: TRBJ1-5; v_gene: TRBV6-1; d_gene: .; abundance: .; CDR3nt: TGTGCCAGCAAAGGACGGATGAATACCGGAAATCAGCCCCAGCATTTT; CDR3aa: CASKGRMNTGNQPQHF
len: 16; j_gene: TRBJ2-1; v_gene: TRBV7-2; d_gene: .; abundance: many; CDR3nt: TGTGCCAGCAGCTTAGCCTCGGGCGGCACGGACAATGAGCAGTTCTTC; CDR3aa: CASSLASGGTDNEQFF
len: 12; j_gene: TRBJ1-2; v_gene: TRBV20-1; d_gene: .; abundance: .; CDR3nt: TGCAGTGCTCCCGGGGGCCCAGGGGGCTACACCTTC; CDR3aa: CSAPGGPGGYTF
len: 13; j_gene: TRBJ2-3; v_gene: TRBV7-3; d_gene: .; abundance: .; CDR3nt: TGTGCCAGCAGCCCGCGATTTGGCGATACGCAGTATTTT; CDR3aa: CASSPRFGDTQYF
len: 14; j_gene: TRBJ2-5; v_gene: TRBV5-1; d_gene: .; abundance: medium-sized; CDR3nt: TGCGCCAGCAGTCTGGGGACTCTCGAAGAGACCCAGTACTTC; CDR3aa: CASSLGTLEETQYF
len: 15; j_gene: TRBJ2-3; v_gene: TRBV15; d_gene: .; abundance: .; CDR3nt: TGTGCCACCAGCCGGGCAGGAGGATCCACAGATACGCAGTATTTT; CDR3aa: CATSRAGGSTDTQYF
len: 15; j_gene: TRBJ1-1; v_gene: TRBV19; d_gene: .; abundance: few; CDR3nt: TGTGCCAGTAGTATCAACAGGGCTACGGACACTGAAGCTTTCTTT; CDR3aa: CASSINRATDTEAFF
len: 15; j_gene: TRBJ2-7; v_gene: TRBV5-1; d_gene: TRBD2; abundance: few; CDR3nt: TGCGCCAGCAGTCCCGGGACTAGCGGCCCCGCCTTGGAATACTTC; CDR3aa: CASSPGTSGPALEYF
len: 15; j_gene: TRBJ1-5; v_gene: TRBV20-1; d_gene: TRBD1; abundance: once; CDR3nt: TGCAGTGCCGCAACAGGGGGGGTAAGCAATCAGCCCCAGCATTTT; CDR3aa: CSAATGGVSNQPQHF
len: 21; j_gene: TRBJ2-3; v_gene: TRBV7-2; d_gene: TRBD1; abundance: many; CDR3nt: TGTGCCAGCAGCTTAGCGGAGTACTTGGAACCGGGACAGGGAATGGAAGATACGCAGTATTTT; CDR3aa: CASSLAEYLEPGQGMEDTQYF
len: 15; j_gene: TRBJ2-7; v_gene: TRBV18; d_gene: TRBD1; abundance: once; CDR3nt: TGTGCCAGCTCACCCGGGACAGGATCGCCCTACGAGCAGTACTTC; CDR3aa: CASSPGTGSPYEQYF
len: 12; j_gene: TRBJ2-5; v_gene: TRBV2; d_gene: .; abundance: few; CDR3nt: TGTGCCAGTGGGTTCGGCGGGGAGACCCAGTACTTC; CDR3aa: CASGFGGETQYF
len: 15; j_gene: TRBJ2-1; v_gene: TRBV5-5; d_gene: TRBD1; abundance: .; CDR3nt: TGTGCCAGCAGCAAGGACAGGGTATCCTACAATGAGCAGTTCTTC; CDR3aa: CASSKDRVSYNEQFF
len: 16; j_gene: TRBJ2-3; v_gene: TRBV7-3; d_gene: .; abundance: .; CDR3nt: TGTGCCAGCAGCCCCAGGGGACAACCATACAAAGATACGCAGTATTTT; CDR3aa: CASSPRGQPYKDTQYF
len: 14; j_gene: TRBJ2-7; v_gene: TRBV7-6; d_gene: TRBD2; abundance: few; CDR3nt: TGTGCCAGCAGCCGTAGCGGGGGGCCCTACGAGCAGTACTTC; CDR3aa: CASSRSGGPYEQYF
len: 13; j_gene: TRBJ1-1; v_gene: TRBV2; d_gene: .; abundance: few; CDR3nt: TGTGCCAGCAGTGGGCAAGCGAACACTGAAGCTTTCTTT; CDR3aa: CASSGQANTEAFF
len: 12; j_gene: TRBJ2-1; v_gene: TRBV29-1; d_gene: .; abundance: .; CDR3nt: TGCAGCGATCGGACAGATTCGAATGAGCAGTTCTTC; CDR3aa: CSDRTDSNEQFF
len: 14; j_gene: TRBJ1-6; v_gene: TRBV5-6; d_gene: .; abundance: few; CDR3nt: TGTGCCAGCAGCTTGCAGCAGGGAGTTTCACCCCTCCACTTT; CDR3aa: CASSLQQGVSPLHF
len: 15; j_gene: TRBJ2-1; v_gene: TRBV19; d_gene: .; abundance: few; CDR3nt: TGTGCCAGTAGTATTTCTAGCCCACCGGGGGATGAGCAGTTCTTC; CDR3aa: CASSISSPPGDEQFF
len: 16; j_gene: TRBJ2-1; v_gene: TRBV11-2; d_gene: .; abundance: .; CDR3nt: TGTGCCAGCAGCTTAGAGTTTTCGGACGGGTACAATGAGCAGTTCTTC; CDR3aa: CASSLEFSDGYNEQFF
len: 15; j_gene: TRBJ2-6; v_gene: TRBV6-2/TRBV6-3; d_gene: .; abundance: many; CDR3nt: TGTGCTACTGGGGAAGCGGACTCTGGGGCCAACGTCCTGACTTTC; CDR3aa: CATGEADSGANVLTF
len: 14; j_gene: TRBJ2-5; v_gene: TRBV20-1; d_gene: .; abundance: .; CDR3nt: TGCAGTGCTCGAGATGCAGGGGGGGTAAAGACCCAGTACTTC; CDR3aa: CSARDAGGVKTQYF
len: 15; j_gene: TRBJ1-2; v_gene: TRBV7-2; d_gene: TRBD1; abundance: many; CDR3nt: TGTGCCAGCAGCCGTGATTCGACAGGGGGCAGTGGCTACACCTTC; CDR3aa: CASSRDSTGGSGYTF
len: 16; j_gene: TRBJ2-5; v_gene: TRBV20-1; d_gene: .; abundance: few; CDR3nt: TGCAGTGCTAGAGATCTCAAAGGGGATCTTAAAGAGACCCAGTACTTC; CDR3aa: CSARDLKGDLKETQYF
len: 11; j_gene: TRBJ2-7; v_gene: TRBV3-1; d_gene: .; abundance: many; CDR3nt: TGTGCCAGCAGCTCCAACTCCGAGCAGTACTTC; CDR3aa: CASSSNSEQYF
len: 18; j_gene: TRBJ2-5; v_gene: TRBV7-2; d_gene: TRBD2; abundance: many; CDR3nt: TGTGCCAGCAGCAAAGACCGTTGGGTAGCGGGGGATAAAGAGACCCAGTACTTC; CDR3aa: CASSKDRWVAGDKETQYF
len: 15; j_gene: TRBJ2-1; v_gene: TRBV7-3; d_gene: TRBD2; abundance: many; CDR3nt: TGTGCCAGCTCAGAGGCGCTAGCGGGGGTTAATGAGCAGTTCTTC; CDR3aa: CASSEALAGVNEQFF
len: 17; j_gene: TRBJ2-6; v_gene: TRBV6-2/TRBV6-3; d_gene: .; abundance: .; CDR3nt: TGTGCCAGCACCCCCCGAGGACGGGGGAGGGGGGCCAACGTCCTGACTTTC; CDR3aa: CASTPRGRGRGANVLTF
len: 14; j_gene: TRBJ2-5; v_gene: TRBV27; d_gene: .; abundance: few; CDR3nt: TGTGCCAGCAGTCCCCGGGTCAAACAAGAGACCCAGTACTTC; CDR3aa: CASSPRVKQETQYF
len: 13; j_gene: TRBJ2-5; v_gene: TRBV5-1; d_gene: .; abundance: .; CDR3nt: TGCGCCAGCAGCCCATACTCGGGAGAGACCCAGTACTTC; CDR3aa: CASSPYSGETQYF
len: 15; j_gene: TRBJ2-1; v_gene: TRBV2; d_gene: .; abundance: few; CDR3nt: TGTGCCAGCAGTGAAGGGCAGGGGGGCTACAATGAGCAGTTCTTC; CDR3aa: CASSEGQGGYNEQFF
len: 18; j_gene: TRBJ2-1; v_gene: TRBV12-5; d_gene: TRBD2; abundance: few; CDR3nt: TGTGCTAGTGGCTCTAGCAGTAGCGGGAGGGCCACAAACAATGAGCAGTTCTTC; CDR3aa: CASGSSSSGRATNNEQFF
len: 14; j_gene: TRBJ1-1; v_gene: TRBV20-1; d_gene: .; abundance: .; CDR3nt: TGCAGTGCTAGGCGAGACTCCGTGAACACTGAAGCTTTCTTT; CDR3aa: CSARRDSVNTEAFF
len: 15; j_gene: TRBJ2-7; v_gene: TRBV7-2; d_gene: .; abundance: many; CDR3nt: TGTGCCAGCAGGCCTGGGGGGACGGCGGGCTACGAGCAGTACTTC; CDR3aa: CASRPGGTAGYEQYF
len: 17; j_gene: TRBJ1-2; v_gene: TRBV12-5; d_gene: TRBD1; abundance: few; CDR3nt: TGTGCTAGTGGTCCCCCCCAGGGGGCCTTGGCCAACTATGGCTACACCTTC; CDR3aa: CASGPPQGALANYGYTF
len: 15; j_gene: TRBJ2-3; v_gene: TRBV7-9; d_gene: .; abundance: .; CDR3nt: TGTGCCAACAGCTTCGGTGACGGTCGCACAGATACGCAGTATTTT; CDR3aa: CANSFGDGRTDTQYF
len: 15; j_gene: TRBJ2-2; v_gene: TRBV4-2; d_gene: TRBD1; abundance: few; CDR3nt: TGTGCCAGCAGCGATGGACAGGGGGGAGCCGGGGAGCTGTTTTTT; CDR3aa: CASSDGQGGAGELFF
len: 13; j_gene: TRBJ2-7; v_gene: TRBV7-3; d_gene: .; abundance: .; CDR3nt: TGTGCCAGCAGTCCCTCCGGGACCTACGAGCAGTACTTC; CDR3aa: CASSPSGTYEQYF
len: 13; j_gene: TRBJ2-5; v_gene: TRBV7-9; d_gene: TRBD2; abundance: .; CDR3nt: TGTGCCAGCAGACTTAGCGGGACCGGGACCCAGTACTTC; CDR3aa: CASRLSGTGTQYF
len: 14; j_gene: TRBJ2-3; v_gene: TRBV5-6; d_gene: .; abundance: few; CDR3nt: TGTGCCAGCAGCTCTAGCGCTAGCACAGATACGCAGTATTTT; CDR3aa: CASSSSASTDTQYF
len: 15; j_gene: TRBJ1-6; v_gene: TRBV13; d_gene: .; abundance: .; CDR3nt: TGTGCCAGCAGCTTAGTGGGACACGGGGACTCACCCCTCCACTTT; CDR3aa: CASSLVGHGDSPLHF
len: 16; j_gene: TRBJ2-2; v_gene: TRBV5-1; d_gene: TRBD1; abundance: few; CDR3nt: TGCGCCAGCAGCGACCGGGACAGACGAGGCACCGGGGAGCTGTTTTTT; CDR3aa: CASSDRDRRGTGELFF
len: 11; j_gene: TRBJ2-1; v_gene: TRBV7-9; d_gene: .; abundance: few; CDR3nt: TGTGCCGCCCGAATGTACAATGAGCAGTTCTTC; CDR3aa: CAARMYNEQFF
len: 14; j_gene: TRBJ1-1; v_gene: TRBV20-1; d_gene: .; abundance: .; CDR3nt: TGCAGTGCTAGCTACAGGGAACCTTACACTGAAGCTTTCTTT; CDR3aa: CSASYREPYTEAFF
len: 14; j_gene: TRBJ1-2; v_gene: TRBV3-1; d_gene: .; abundance: .; CDR3nt: TGTGCCAGCAGCCAAGGGACGGCCATATATGGCTACACCTTC; CDR3aa: CASSQGTAIYGYTF
len: 12; j_gene: TRBJ2-1; v_gene: TRBV7-2; d_gene: .; abundance: many; CDR3nt: TGTGCCAGCAGCTTTGCAGGGTCGGAGCAGTTCTTC; CDR3aa: CASSFAGSEQFF
len: 11; j_gene: TRBJ1-1; v_gene: TRBV6-5; d_gene: .; abundance: many; CDR3nt: TGTGCCAGCAAAGGGGCCACTGAAGCTTTCTTT; CDR3aa: CASKGATEAFF
len: 13; j_gene: TRBJ2-7; v_gene: TRBV29-1; d_gene: TRBD1; abundance: .; CDR3nt: TGCAGCGTTGAGAGCAGGGGGCGCCGGGAGCAGTACTTC; CDR3aa: CSVESRGRREQYF
len: 14; j_gene: TRBJ1-1; v_gene: TRBV23-1; d_gene: .; abundance: .; CDR3nt: TGCGCCAGCAGTCAAGGCCAGAAGAGCACTGAAGCTTTCTTT; CDR3aa: CASSQGQKSTEAFF